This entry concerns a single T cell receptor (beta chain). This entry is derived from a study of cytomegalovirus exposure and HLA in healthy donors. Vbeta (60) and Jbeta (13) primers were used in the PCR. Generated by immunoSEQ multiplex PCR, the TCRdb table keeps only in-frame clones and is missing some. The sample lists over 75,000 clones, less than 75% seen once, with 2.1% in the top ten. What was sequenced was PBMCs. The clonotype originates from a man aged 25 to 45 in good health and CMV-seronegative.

The CDR3 nucleotides are TGTGCCAGCAGTTTCGGGACAGGGCCCGAGCAGTACTTC. Its protein is CASSFGTGPEQYF. The chain is built from TRBV28 and TRBJ2-7; 9 bases fit TRBD1. V trimming: 3 bases; J trimming: 6 bases; junction bases outside the gene matches: 3. The CDR3 consists of 13 residues. Germline V CDR1 and CDR2: MDHEN, SYDVKM.